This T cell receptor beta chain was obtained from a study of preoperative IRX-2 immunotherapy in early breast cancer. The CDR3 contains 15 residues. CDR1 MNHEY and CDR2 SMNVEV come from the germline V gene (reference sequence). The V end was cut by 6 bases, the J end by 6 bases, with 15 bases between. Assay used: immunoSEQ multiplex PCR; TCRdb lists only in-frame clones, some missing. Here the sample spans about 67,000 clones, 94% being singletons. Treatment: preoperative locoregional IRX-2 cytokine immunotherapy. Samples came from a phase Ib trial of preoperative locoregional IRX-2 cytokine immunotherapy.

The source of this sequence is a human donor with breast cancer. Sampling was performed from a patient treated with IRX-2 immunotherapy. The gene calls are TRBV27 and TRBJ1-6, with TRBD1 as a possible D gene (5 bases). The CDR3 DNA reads TGTGCCAGCAGGCCCTGGGGGGAAGGTAATTCACCCCTCCACTTT. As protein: CASRPWGEGNSPLHF.